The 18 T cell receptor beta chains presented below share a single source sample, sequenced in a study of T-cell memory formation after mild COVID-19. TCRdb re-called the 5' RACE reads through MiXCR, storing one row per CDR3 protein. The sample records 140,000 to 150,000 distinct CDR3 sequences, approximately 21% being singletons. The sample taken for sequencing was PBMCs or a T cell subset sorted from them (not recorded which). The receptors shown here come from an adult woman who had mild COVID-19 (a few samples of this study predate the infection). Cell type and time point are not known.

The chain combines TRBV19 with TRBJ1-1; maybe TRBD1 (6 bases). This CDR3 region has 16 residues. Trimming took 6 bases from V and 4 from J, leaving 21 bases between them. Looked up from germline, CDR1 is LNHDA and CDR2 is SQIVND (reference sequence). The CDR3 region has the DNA TGTGCCAGTAGGAGGGGGGGCAGCTTAATGACCACTGAAGCTTTCTTT. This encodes CASRRGGSLMTTEAFF.

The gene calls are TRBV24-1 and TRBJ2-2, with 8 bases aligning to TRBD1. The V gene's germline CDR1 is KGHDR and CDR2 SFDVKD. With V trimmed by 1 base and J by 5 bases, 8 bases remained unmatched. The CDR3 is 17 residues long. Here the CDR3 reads CATSDFRTGRLTGELFF. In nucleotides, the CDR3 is TGTGCCACCAGTGATTTTCGGACAGGGAGATTGACCGGGGAGCTGTTTTTT.

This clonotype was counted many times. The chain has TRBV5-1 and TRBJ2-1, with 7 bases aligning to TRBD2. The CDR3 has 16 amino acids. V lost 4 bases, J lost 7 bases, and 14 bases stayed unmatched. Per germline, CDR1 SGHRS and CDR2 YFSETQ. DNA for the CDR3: TGCGCCAGCAGCCCCCCGACCGGGACTACCCGGAATGAGCAGTTCTTC. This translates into CASSPPTGTTRNEQFF.

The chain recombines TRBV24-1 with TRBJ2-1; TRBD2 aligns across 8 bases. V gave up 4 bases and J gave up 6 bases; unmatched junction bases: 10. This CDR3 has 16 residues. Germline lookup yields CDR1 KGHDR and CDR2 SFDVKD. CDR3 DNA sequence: TGTGCCACCAGTGACAAAATAGCGGGAATTAGCAATGAGCAGTTCTTC. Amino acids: CATSDKIAGISNEQFF.

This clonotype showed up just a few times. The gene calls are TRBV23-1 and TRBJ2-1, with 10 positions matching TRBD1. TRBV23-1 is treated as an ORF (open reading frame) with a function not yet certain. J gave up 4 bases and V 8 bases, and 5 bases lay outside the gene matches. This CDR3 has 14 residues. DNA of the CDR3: TGCGCCAGCTGGGGACAGGGGCGGTACAATGAGCAGTTCTTC. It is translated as CASWGQGRYNEQFF.

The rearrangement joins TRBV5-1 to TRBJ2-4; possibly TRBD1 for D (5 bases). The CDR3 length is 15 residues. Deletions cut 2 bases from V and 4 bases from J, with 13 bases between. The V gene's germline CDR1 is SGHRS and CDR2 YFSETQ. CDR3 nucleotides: TGCGCCAGCAGCTTACAGGATCCAGCAAAAAACATTCAGTACTTC. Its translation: CASSLQDPAKNIQYF.

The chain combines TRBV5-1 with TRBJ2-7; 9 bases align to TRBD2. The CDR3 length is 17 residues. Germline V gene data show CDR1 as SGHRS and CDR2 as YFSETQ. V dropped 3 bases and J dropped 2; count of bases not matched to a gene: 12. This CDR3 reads CASSSTSRASGTYEQYF. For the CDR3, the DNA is TGCGCCAGCAGCTCAACCAGCAGGGCTAGCGGGACCTACGAGCAGTACTTC.

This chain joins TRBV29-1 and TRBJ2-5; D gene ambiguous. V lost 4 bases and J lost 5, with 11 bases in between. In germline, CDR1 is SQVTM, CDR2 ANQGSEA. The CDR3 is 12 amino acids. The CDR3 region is CSVGPQRETQYF. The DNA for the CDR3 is TGCAGCGTTGGTCCCCAGAGGGAGACCCAGTACTTC.

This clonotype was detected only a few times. The CDR3 here is CASSLGGIEQFF. The CDR3 DNA reads TGTGCCAGCAGCTTAGGGGGGATTGAGCAGTTCTTC. J is TRBJ2-1 and V is TRBV7-3; D perhaps matches TRBD2 (6 bases). The length of the CDR3 is 12 residues. Germline CDR1 reads SGHTA; CDR2 reads FQGTGA. Trimming stripped 2 bases from V and 9 bases from J, with 8 bases between.

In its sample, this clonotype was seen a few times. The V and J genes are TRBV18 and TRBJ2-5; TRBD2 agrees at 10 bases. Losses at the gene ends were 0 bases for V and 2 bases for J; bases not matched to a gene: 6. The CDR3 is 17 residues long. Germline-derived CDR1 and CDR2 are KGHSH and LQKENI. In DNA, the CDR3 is TGTGCCAGCTCACCACCGATGGGACTAGCGTCTCAAGAGACCCAGTACTTC. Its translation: CASSPPMGLASQETQYF.

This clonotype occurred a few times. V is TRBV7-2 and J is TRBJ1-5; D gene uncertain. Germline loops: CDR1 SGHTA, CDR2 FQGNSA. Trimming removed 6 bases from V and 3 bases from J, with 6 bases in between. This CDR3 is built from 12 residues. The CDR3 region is CASSDFNQPQHF. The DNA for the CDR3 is TGTGCCAGCAGTGACTTCAATCAGCCCCAGCATTTT.

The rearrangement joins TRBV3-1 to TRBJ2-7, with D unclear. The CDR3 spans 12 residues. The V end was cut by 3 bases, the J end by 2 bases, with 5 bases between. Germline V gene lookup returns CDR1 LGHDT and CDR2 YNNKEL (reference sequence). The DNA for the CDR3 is TGTGCCAGCAGCCAGTTAACCTACGAGCAGTACTTC. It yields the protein CASSQLTYEQYF.

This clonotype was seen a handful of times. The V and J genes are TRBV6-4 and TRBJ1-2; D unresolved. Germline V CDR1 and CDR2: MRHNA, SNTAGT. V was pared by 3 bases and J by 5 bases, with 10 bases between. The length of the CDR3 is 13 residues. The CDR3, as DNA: TGTGCCAGCAGTGAGGTGGAAGGATATGGCTACACCTTC. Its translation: CASSEVEGYGYTF.

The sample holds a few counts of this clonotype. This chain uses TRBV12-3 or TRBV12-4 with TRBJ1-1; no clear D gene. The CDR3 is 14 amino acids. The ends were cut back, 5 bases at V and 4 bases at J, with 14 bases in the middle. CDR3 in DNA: TGTGCCAGCAGTGCGCCCGGAGGCAGCACTGAAGCTTTCTTT. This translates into CASSAPGGSTEAFF.

The CDR3 here is CASSTDRGTTEAFF. The CDR3 nucleotides read TGCGCCAGCAGCACGGACAGGGGGACCACTGAAGCTTTCTTT. The gene calls are TRBV5-1 and TRBJ1-1; TRBD1 matches at 10 bases. Germline loops: CDR1 SGHRS, CDR2 YFSETQ. J was trimmed by 4 bases and V by 4 bases; bases with no gene match: 4. The CDR3 covers 14 residues.

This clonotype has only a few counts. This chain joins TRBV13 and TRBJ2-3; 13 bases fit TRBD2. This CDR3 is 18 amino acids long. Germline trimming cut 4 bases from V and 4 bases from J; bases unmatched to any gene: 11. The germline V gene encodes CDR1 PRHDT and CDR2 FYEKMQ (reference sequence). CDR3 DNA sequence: TGTGCCAGCAGCTCCCGGACTAGCGGGAGTGTGATCGCAGATACGCAGTATTTT. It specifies CASSSRTSGSVIADTQYF. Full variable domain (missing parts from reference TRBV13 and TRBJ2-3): AAGVIQSPRHLIKEKRETATLKCYPIPRHDTVYWYQQGPGQDPQFLISFYEKMQSDKGSIPDRFSAQQFSDYHSELNMSSLELGDSALYFCASSSRTSGSVIADTQYFGPGTRLTVL.

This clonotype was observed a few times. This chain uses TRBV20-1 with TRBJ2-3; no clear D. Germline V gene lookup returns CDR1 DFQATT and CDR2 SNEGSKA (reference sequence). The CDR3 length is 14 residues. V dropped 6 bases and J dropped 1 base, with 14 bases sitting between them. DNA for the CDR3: TGCAGTGCCCGAAGGCAGCCTGGCACAGATACGCAGTATTTT. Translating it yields CSARRQPGTDTQYF.

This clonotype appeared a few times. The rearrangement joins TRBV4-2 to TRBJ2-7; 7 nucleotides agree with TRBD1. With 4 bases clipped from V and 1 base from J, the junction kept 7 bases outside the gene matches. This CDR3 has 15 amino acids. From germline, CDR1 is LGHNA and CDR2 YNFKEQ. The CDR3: CASSPTRDRSYEQYF. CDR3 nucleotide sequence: TGTGCCAGCAGCCCGACCCGGGACAGATCCTACGAGCAGTACTTC.